What follows describes a single T cell receptor beta chain. Antigen unknown. The data are from a study of shared clonotypes between healthy human individuals. Study as a whole: Each donor contributed plates that comprised three CD4 naive, three CD4 memory, two CD8 naive and one CD8 memory.

Profiled with immunoSEQ multiplex PCR; TCRdb holds only in-frame clones, not every one. The sample contains 2.3 million or so clones, 85% to 95% of which appear only once. Whole-study results and caveats: Sharing across four donors was highest in naive CD4 (roughly 5%) and lowest in memory CD8 (roughly 0.4%).

The V and J ends lost 6 bases and 3 bases respectively, with 15 bases between them. The CDR3 is 15 amino acids. Germline-derived CDR1 and CDR2 are SGHAT and FQNNGV. The investigators split CD4+ cells into a CD45RA+ naive subset and a CD45RA-negative memory subset. What was sequenced was naive CD4+ T cells from PBMCs. Subset of the sample: CD45RA+ positively selected. The V call is TRBV11-2, the J call TRBJ2-1; D is perhaps TRBD2 (6 bases). This clonotype was obtained from a young man in good health. Some clones in this sample may be carry-over from other donors' samples. CDR3 sequence: CASSRTSPVYNEQFF. The CDR3 coding sequence is TGTGCCAGCAGTAGAACTAGCCCCGTCTACAATGAGCAGTTCTTC.